This T cell receptor beta chain appears in the sequencing data of a study of T cells in Graves' hyperthyroidism and ophthalmopathy. The germline V gene encodes CDR1 ENHRY and CDR2 SYGVKD. Trimming cost V 6 bases and J 11 bases; bases outside gene matches: 12. The CDR3 contains 14 residues. Stability of Graves' hyperthyroidism was defined as absent ophthalmopathy progression within 18 months. Investigators excluded patients with uncontrolled infection, other autoimmune disease, pregnancy or lactation. Clinical symptoms, serum thyroxine, TRAb, thyroid ultrasound and orbital computed tomography established diagnosis. It was RNA transcripts that yielded the amplified TCR beta CDR3 regions. The HTBI set primed first-round TCR CDR3 RT-PCR. From the multiplex PCR reads, TCRdb called clonotypes with MiXCR, one entry per CDR3 protein. Of over 150,000 distinct CDR3 sequences in the sample, about 17% were seen once.

This clonotype has at least ten counts. This chain links TRBV10-3 with TRBJ1-5; 8 nucleotides line up with TRBD1. The receptor's source is a woman in her forties or fifties with Graves' hyperthyroidism. Sequencing used blood. The CDR3, as DNA: TGTGCCATCAGCGAGGGACAGGCCCCCTCGTCCCAGCATTTT. Protein: CAISEGQAPSSQHF.